This T cell receptor beta chain was identified in a study of graft-versus-host responses after intestinal transplantation. About the study: Among the recipients, all got anti-thymocyte globulin induction and then tacrolimus and steroids for around three years.

Profiling relied on immunoSEQ multiplex PCR, and the TCRdb table lists in-frame clones only, not all of them. The sample contains about 15,000 clones, 30% of which appear only once. Study findings and constraints: GvH clones were identified in recipient marrow, with some first appearing in ileum or blood.

This clone showed up just a few times. The missing conserved phenylalanine or tryptophan at the end of this CDR3 makes a read error likely. No DNA is shown, since the ends of the CDR3 on it are uncertain; the CDR3 is the one TCRdb lists. Labeling with CFSE marked 200,000 responder cells, which were plated with 200,000 irradiated, violet-dye-labeled stimulator cells. Following the reaction, CD3+CD4+ and CD3+CD8+ responders that were proliferating and CFSE-low underwent sorting. The CDR3 spans 15 residues, counting both ends. Germline CDR1 MNHNS, CDR2 SASEGT. V is TRBV6-1 and J is TRBJ1-3; TRBD1, the table's D call, was not compared with the DNA. This material consisted of alloreactive CD8+ T cells from a mixed lymphocyte reaction culture, taken before intestinal transplant. The subset here: CFSE-low proliferating T cells sorted from roughly six-day pre-transplant mixed lymphocyte reaction (GvH or HvG direction). This TCR derives from a human patient who received an intestinal transplant. CDR3 region: CASSEPIRWSRGYTI.